A single sample gave rise to the 30 T cell receptor beta chains below, sequenced in a study of identical twins. TCRdb itself ran the 5' RACE reads through MiXCR, one entry per CDR3 protein. The sample contains hundreds of thousands of distinct CDR3 sequences, about 20% of which appear only once. The data also belong to a second study, concerning T cells expressing NK-cell markers.

The sample comprised PBMCs. These receptors were obtained from a woman aged 18-35 years in good health.

The V call is TRBV20-1, the J call TRBJ1-3, with D maybe TRBD1 (6 bases). V was trimmed by 1 base and J by 8 bases, leaving 6 bases between them. This CDR3 contains 11 residues. Germline CDR1 and CDR2: DFQATT and SNEGSKA (reference sequence). CDR3 bases: TGCAGTGCTAGAGCAGGGGACACCATATATTTT. Its translation: CSARAGDTIYF.

The chain is built from TRBV12-3 or TRBV12-4 and TRBJ1-1; the D gene is possibly TRBD1 (5 bases). The CDR3 spans 14 residues. V was shortened by 4 bases and J by 5 bases, with 14 bases between the two germline ends. The CDR3 region has the DNA TGTGCCAGCAGTTGGGACGGCCGGGGGACTGAAGCTTTCTTT. Translated: CASSWDGRGTEAFF.

The V and J genes are TRBV12-3 or TRBV12-4 and TRBJ2-1; D is possibly TRBD1 or TRBD2 (6 bases each). The CDR3 contains 13 residues. V was cut by 3 bases and J by 5 bases, with 8 bases left in between. For the CDR3, the DNA is TGTGCCAGCAGTTTCCGGGGGCACAATGAGCAGTTCTTC. It codes for CASSFRGHNEQFF.

This chain's CDR3 is CSATRFSGNTIYF. The DNA for the CDR3 is TGCAGTGCTACTCGGTTCTCTGGAAACACCATATATTTT. The chain has TRBV20-1 and TRBJ1-3; D remains ambiguous. The CDR3 sequence is 13 residues long. Germline loops: CDR1 DFQATT, CDR2 SNEGSKA (reference sequence). V lost 4 bases to trimming and J lost 0 bases, with 7 bases between them.

The rearrangement links TRBV6-1 to TRBJ2-1; D perhaps matches TRBD2 (6 bases). With 6 bases removed from V and 1 base from J, the gap between germline ends came to 16 bases. This CDR3 contains 16 residues. Germline lookup yields CDR1 MNHNS and CDR2 SASEGT. The CDR3 spells CASRPHIADSYNEQFF. CDR3 nucleotides: TGTGCCAGCAGACCCCACATAGCGGATTCCTACAATGAGCAGTTCTTC.

The genes are TRBV20-1 and TRBJ2-1; TRBD2 matches at 7 bases. Germline values: CDR1 DFQATT, CDR2 SNEGSKA (reference sequence). The length of the CDR3 is 14 residues. The CDR3 DNA reads TGCAGCCCCGGGGTAGGACTAGTTTATAATGAGCAGTTCTTC. Translation gives CSPGVGLVYNEQFF.

The chain couples TRBV29-1 to TRBJ1-2, with D hard to call. Per germline, CDR1 SQVTM and CDR2 ANQGSEA. CDR3 size: 13 residues. The V gene lost 7 bases and the J gene lost 2 bases, with 14 bases spanning the gap. The CDR3 region is CSAEGGANYGYTF. In DNA form, the CDR3 reads TGCAGCGCAGAGGGTGGTGCGAACTATGGCTACACCTTC. The complete variable domain, with remaining parts taken from reference TRBV29-1 and TRBJ1-2, reads SAVISQKPSRDICQRGTSLTIQCQVDSQVTMMFWYRQQPGQSLTLIATANQGSEATYESGFVIDKFPISRPNLTFSTLTVSNMSPEDSSIYLCSAEGGANYGYTFGSGTRLTVV.

This clonotype was seen a handful of times. The chain joins TRBV12-3 or TRBV12-4 to TRBJ2-7; D may correspond to TRBD1 or TRBD2 (5 bases each). V was trimmed by 3 bases and J by 3 bases, leaving 12 bases between them. The CDR3 contains 14 residues. The CDR3 sequence is CASSFPGRYYEQYF. The CDR3 coding sequence is TGTGCCAGCAGTTTCCCGGGACGATACTACGAGCAGTACTTC.

In this sample, this clonotype turned up a few times. The chain joins TRBV6-5 to TRBJ1-1, with 9 nucleotides matching TRBD1. The V segment lost 2 bases and the J segment 1 base; nucleotides outside the gene matches: 2. The CDR3 contains 15 residues. CDR1 is MNHEY and CDR2 is SVGAGI in the germline V gene. The CDR3 bases are TGTGCCAGCAGTTACGACAGGGGGGAGAACACTGAAGCTTTCTTT. Amino acids: CASSYDRGENTEAFF.

V is TRBV6-1 and J is TRBJ1-6, with TRBD1 as a possible D gene (5 bases). CDR1 MNHNS and CDR2 SASEGT come from the germline V gene. The CDR3 totals 16 residues. V was clipped by 0 bases and J by 10 bases, with 16 bases between them. CDR3: CASSEALGGAGSPLHF. Written as DNA, the CDR3 is TGTGCCAGCAGTGAAGCGTTGGGAGGGGCAGGCTCACCCCTCCACTTT.

This chain joins TRBV10-3 and TRBJ2-4; 8 bases are shared with TRBD1. Germline CDR1 is ENHRY and CDR2 is SYGVKD. Trimming cost V 9 bases and J 8 bases; bases outside gene matches: 6. CDR3 length: 12 residues. The CDR3 DNA reads as TGTGCCATATCCCAGGGGGCAGACATTCAGTACTTC. Encoded protein: CAISQGADIQYF.

This clonotype has only a few counts. The CDR3 region has the DNA TGCGCCAGCAGCCAAGATCCCGGGAAAGGGTCACCCCTCCACTTT. It yields the protein CASSQDPGKGSPLHF. The gene calls are TRBV4-3 and TRBJ1-6; D call uncertain. This CDR3 is 15 amino acids long. CDR1 LGHNA and CDR2 YSLEER come from the germline V gene. Trimming shortened V by 0 bases and J by 10 bases, and 13 bases separated the two germline ends.

This clonotype was observed at least ten times. The V gene is TRBV29-1, the J gene TRBJ1-2, with TRBD1 identical over 9 bases. The CDR3 loop spans 14 amino acids. Trimming took 2 bases from V and 5 from J; bases not matched to a gene: 6. Germline-derived CDR1 and CDR2 are SQVTM and ANQGSEA. The CDR3 loop reads CSVERGDRAYGYTF. As DNA, the CDR3 is TGCAGCGTTGAAAGGGGGGACAGGGCTTATGGCTACACCTTC.

The V and J genes are TRBV5-5 and TRBJ2-3; D assignment may be TRBD1 or TRBD2 (6 bases each). Germline V gives CDR1 SGHKS, CDR2 YYEKEE (reference sequence). This CDR3 region has 16 residues. V dropped 4 bases and J dropped 1 base, with 16 bases sitting between them. The CDR3 protein is CASSPPLRGRTDTQYF. CDR3 nucleotides: TGTGCCAGCAGCCCCCCCCTACGGGGGCGCACAGATACGCAGTATTTT.

This clonotype has a handful of counts. The rearrangement joins TRBV7-9 to TRBJ1-2; maybe TRBD1 (6 bases). V was pared by 5 bases and J by 7 bases, with 11 bases between. The CDR3 contains 12 residues. Germline V gives CDR1 SEHNR, CDR2 FQNEAQ (reference sequence). CDR3 sequence reads: CASSPQGFGYTF. The CDR3, as DNA: TGTGCCAGCAGCCCTCAGGGGTTTGGCTACACCTTC.

The V gene is TRBV7-8, the J gene TRBJ2-7; D perhaps matches TRBD2 (7 bases). The CDR3 has 12 residues. With 8 bases removed from V and 5 bases from J, the gap between germline ends came to 13 bases. Germline CDR1 SGHVS, CDR2 FQNEAQ. DNA of the CDR3: TGTGCCAGCGGCCTAGGGGGGGACGAGCAGTACTTC. It specifies CASGLGGDEQYF.

In this sample, this clonotype turned up a few times. The rearrangement uses TRBV7-2 and TRBJ2-1; D is perhaps TRBD2 (6 bases). The V gene's germline CDR1 is SGHTA and CDR2 FQGNSA. Trimming removed 0 bases from V and 8 bases from J, with 17 bases in between. The CDR3 has 16 residues. The CDR3 nucleotides read TGTGCCAGCAGCTTAGCAGGCAGGAGGGCGGTTCATGAGCAGTTCTTC. Protein product: CASSLAGRRAVHEQFF.

This clonotype was counted only a few times. Compared with germline, one end of the junction differs, possibly owing to a read error. The chain links TRBV11-2 to TRBJ2-1, with 10 bases that match TRBD2. The length of the CDR3 is 18 residues. The germline V gene has CDR1 SGHAT and CDR2 FQNNGV. Here the CDR3 DNA reads TGTGCCAGCAGCCTAGAACCGCGGACTAGCGGAGGGGGAGGTGAGCAGTTCTTC. It encodes CASSLEPRTSGGGGEQFF.

The rearrangement uses TRBV5-1 and TRBJ2-7; maybe TRBD1 (7 bases). CDR3 size: 14 residues. Germline assignment: CDR1 SGHRS and CDR2 YFSETQ. Trimming took off 4 bases at V and 4 bases at J, with 15 bases between the two ends. The CDR3 nucleotides read TGCGCCAGCAGCGAGACAGGGACTGGGTACGAGCAGTACTTC. Protein product: CASSETGTGYEQYF.

V and J are TRBV5-5 and TRBJ2-3; 7 bases fit TRBD2. J lost 4 bases, V lost 0 bases, and 5 bases had no gene match. Per germline, CDR1 SGHKS and CDR2 YYEKEE (reference sequence). The CDR3 loop spans 15 amino acids. Here the CDR3 DNA reads TGTGCCAGCAGCTTGGGCGGGAGAGGAGCAGATACGCAGTATTTT. It yields the protein CASSLGGRGADTQYF.

This clonotype was seen a few times. This chain uses TRBV5-5 with TRBJ2-1; D ambiguous. From germline, CDR1 is SGHKS and CDR2 YYEKEE (reference sequence). There are 15 residues in the CDR3. Trimming cost V 0 bases and J 3 bases, with 10 bases left between them. For the CDR3, the DNA is TGTGCCAGCAGCTTGGAAGGTAACCACTACAATGAGCAGTTCTTC. Protein: CASSLEGNHYNEQFF.

The chain has TRBV15 and TRBJ2-7, with TRBD1 identical over 9 bases. The CDR3 spans 15 residues. With V trimmed by 3 bases and J by 6 bases, 9 bases remained unmatched. CDR1 is LNHNV, CDR2 YYDKDF, per germline (reference sequence). The CDR3, as DNA: TGTGCCACCAGCAGTGCCGGGACAGGGAGGGCCGAGCAGTACTTC. This encodes CATSSAGTGRAEQYF.

The chain carries TRBV20-1 and TRBJ1-4; tentative D call: TRBD1 (5 bases). The CDR3 has 11 amino acids. The germline CDR1 and CDR2 sequences are DFQATT and SNEGSKA (reference sequence). V dropped 7 bases and J dropped 8 bases, with 11 bases sitting between them. The CDR3 loop is CSVGVTEKLFF. The CDR3 bases are TGCAGTGTGGGGGTTACGGAAAAACTGTTTTTT.

This clonotype was seen more than once but under ten times. The chain recombines TRBV6-5 with TRBJ1-1; 7 bases map to TRBD1. V lost 11 bases to trimming and J lost 3 bases; unmatched junction nucleotides: 3. The CDR3 extends over 11 amino acids. The germline CDR1 and CDR2 sequences are MNHEY and SVGAGI. CDR3 region: CAAQGYTEAFF. The DNA for the CDR3 is TGTGCCGCACAGGGGTACACTGAAGCTTTCTTT.

The chain joins TRBV18 to TRBJ2-5, with D tentatively TRBD1 or TRBD2 (5 bases each). Germline loops: CDR1 KGHSH, CDR2 LQKENI. The V end was cut by 5 bases, the J end by 0 bases, with 7 bases between. The length of the CDR3 is 13 residues. In nucleotides, the CDR3 is TGTGCCAGCTCAACGGGGCACCAAGAGACCCAGTACTTC. This codes for CASSTGHQETQYF.

This clonotype was detected only a few times. V is TRBV13 and J is TRBJ2-7; 12 bases match TRBD1. Germline V gene sequence: CDR1 PRHDT, CDR2 FYEKMQ (reference sequence). J lost 5 bases, V lost 5 bases, and 1 base had no gene match. This CDR3 is 13 amino acids long. CDR3 nucleotide sequence: TGTGCCAGCAGCGGGGACAGGGGGCACGAGCAGTACTTC. Its protein is CASSGDRGHEQYF.

Only a few counts were recorded for this clonotype. The J gene is TRBJ2-5, the V gene TRBV4-2, with 8 nucleotides matching TRBD2. Germline CDR1 and CDR2: LGHNA and YNFKEQ. The V and J ends lost 0 bases and 2 bases, in that order; junction bases with no gene match: 5. This CDR3 contains 16 residues. DNA for the CDR3: TGTGCCAGCAGCCAAGAAACTGGGACTAGGCAAGAGACCCAGTACTTC. Its translation: CASSQETGTRQETQYF.

There are a few counts of this clonotype. The chain couples TRBV12-3 or TRBV12-4 to TRBJ2-1; TRBD2 matches 12 bases. The CDR3 totals 15 residues. The trim removed 1 base at V and 9 bases at J, leaving 4 bases unmatched. CDR3 bases: TGTGCCAGCAGTTTAGACCTAGCGGGGGGGCCTGAGCAGTTCTTC. This sequence encodes CASSLDLAGGPEQFF.

The chain combines TRBV7-2 with TRBJ2-1; D might be TRBD1 or TRBD2, each matching 5 bases. The CDR3 totals 16 residues. Germline V CDR1 and CDR2: SGHTA, FQGNSA. V was cut by 2 bases and J by 2 bases, with 13 bases left in between. This CDR3 is CASSLISGATYNEQFF. CDR3 nucleotides: TGTGCCAGCAGCTTAATTTCCGGGGCAACCTACAATGAGCAGTTCTTC.

J is TRBJ2-5 and V is TRBV5-1, with TRBD2 identical over 9 bases. Per germline, CDR1 SGHRS and CDR2 YFSETQ. This CDR3 is 14 amino acids long. V trimming: 0 bases; J trimming: 5 bases; junction bases outside the gene matches: 2. DNA of the CDR3: TGCGCCAGCAGCTTGGTGACTAGCGGTGAGACCCAGTACTTC. Encoded protein: CASSLVTSGETQYF.